The next 13 T cell receptor beta chains were all read from a single sample in a study of Ad26.COV2.S vaccination and SARS-CoV-2 variants. Treatment indicated: roughly 19 received Ad26.COV2.S at low or high dose, single or two shots; roughly 5 received placebo; per-sample allocation not given. Collection of the samples took place on day 63 after the first injection of vaccine or placebo. The data were produced by immunoSEQ multiplex PCR, yet TCRdb's version contains in-frame clones alone and is incomplete. Of some 420,000 clones in the sample, 85% to 90% were seen once. Source: peripheral blood, taken in a trial of Ad26.COV2.S vaccine versus placebo. These receptors came from a person aged 18 to 65 who received the Ad26.COV2.S COVID-19 vaccine or a placebo.

The chain joins TRBV19 to TRBJ2-3; TRBD1 aligns across 7 bases. CDR3 length: 14 residues. CDR1 and CDR2 from the germline V gene are LNHDA and SQIVND (reference sequence). V was pared by 10 bases and J by 0 bases, with 7 bases of the junction left unmatched. The CDR3 coding sequence is TGTGCCACCCGGGACAGCGCTAGCACAGATACGCAGTATTTT. Amino acid sequence: CATRDSASTDTQYF.

The V and J genes are TRBV4-2 and TRBJ1-2, with D perhaps TRBD1 (5 bases). Trimming took 0 bases from V and 6 from J, leaving 8 bases between them. Looked up from germline, CDR1 is LGHNA and CDR2 is YNFKEQ. The CDR3 runs 13 residues. The CDR3 spells CASSQDQGNGYTF. The CDR3 DNA follows: TGTGCCAGCAGCCAAGACCAGGGTAATGGCTACACCTTC.

The chain joins TRBV21-1 to TRBJ1-5. TRBV21-1 constitutes a pseudogene. This CDR3 has 14 amino acids. Here the CDR3 DNA reads TGTGCCAGCAGCTTACGAGGGGGCAATCAGCCCCAGCATTTT. This codes for CASSLRGGNQPQHF.

This chain connects TRBV5-6 to TRBJ2-7; no firm D call. There are 11 residues in the CDR3. The germline V gene has CDR1 SGHDT and CDR2 YYEEEE. With 0 bases removed from V and 7 bases from J, the gap between germline ends came to 5 bases. CDR3 region: CASSLAEEQYF. The CDR3 bases are TGTGCCAGCAGCTTGGCCGAGGAGCAGTACTTC.

The rearrangement joins TRBV9 to TRBJ2-3; the D call may be TRBD1 or TRBD2 (6 bases each). Germline V gene data show CDR1 as SGDLS and CDR2 as YYNGEE. The CDR3 extends over 15 amino acids. With 0 bases removed from V and 2 bases from J, the gap between germline ends came to 10 bases. The CDR3 sequence is CASSVEGGFTDTQYF. CDR3 DNA: TGTGCCAGCAGCGTAGAGGGGGGTTTCACAGATACGCAGTATTTT.

This chain connects TRBV28 to TRBJ1-5; a possible D gene is TRBD1 (5 bases). The CDR3 length is 15 residues. V was clipped by 3 bases and J by 0 bases, with 9 bases between them. The germline V gene has CDR1 MDHEN and CDR2 SYDVKM. CDR3 residues: CASSFRTTSNQPQHF. In DNA form, the CDR3 reads TGTGCCAGCAGTTTCCGGACAACTAGCAATCAGCCCCAGCATTTT. Using reference TRBV28 and TRBJ1-5 for the parts outside the CDR3, the full variable domain is DVKVTQSSRYLVKRTGEKVFLECVQDMDHENMFWYRQDPGLGLRLIYFSYDVKMKEKGDIPEGYSVSREKKERFSLILESASTNQTSMYLCASSFRTTSNQPQHFGDGTRLSIL.

In the case of this clone: At the DNA level, this CDR3 is encoded by other sequences in the same sample as well. The rearrangement uses TRBV6-2 or TRBV6-3 and TRBJ1-1; D not certain. This CDR3 contains 13 residues. V shed 0 bases and J shed 0 bases, with 2 bases lying between them. Germline CDR1 is MNHEY and CDR2 is SVGEGT. The CDR3 DNA reads TGTGCCAGCAGTTACTCAGTGAACACTGAAGCTTTCTTT. This translates into CASSYSVNTEAFF.

The chain carries TRBV30 and TRBJ2-7; D uncertain. The V and J ends lost 5 bases and 2 bases respectively, with 22 bases between them. Germline V CDR1 and CDR2: GTSNPN, SVGIG (reference sequence). The CDR3 totals 16 residues. DNA of the CDR3: TGTGCCTGGGGCGGTGGCCCAGAGCAAACTCCCTACGAGCAGTACTTC. Its translation: CAWGGGPEQTPYEQYF.

The CDR3 region is CSGRAGTGNYGYTF. The CDR3 DNA reads as TGCAGCGGCCGAGCCGGGACAGGGAACTATGGCTACACCTTC. The rearrangement uses TRBV29-1 and TRBJ1-2, with TRBD1 matching over 9 bases. The CDR3 is 14 residues long. The ends lost 7 bases at V and 2 bases at J; junction bases unmatched: 8. Germline values: CDR1 SQVTM, CDR2 ANQGSEA.

This chain links TRBV7-9 with TRBJ1-1, with a weak D call TRBD1 (5 bases). From germline, CDR1 is SEHNR and CDR2 FQNEAQ (reference sequence). Trimming stripped 0 bases from V and 3 bases from J, with 11 bases between. CDR3 length equals 15 residues. Here the CDR3 reads CASSLASAGHTEAFF. DNA for the CDR3: TGTGCCAGCAGCTTAGCATCTGCAGGGCACACTGAAGCTTTCTTT. Looking up the rest from reference TRBV7-9 and TRBJ1-1 gives the full variable domain: DTGVSQNPRHKITKRGQNVTFRCDPISEHNRLYWYRQTLGQGPEFLTYFQNEAQLEKSRLLSDRFSAERPKGSFSTLEIQRTEQGDSAMYLCASSLASAGHTEAFFGQGTRLTVV.

CDR3 nucleotide sequence: TGTGCCAGCAGAAACGGGGTTTCCCAGTACTTC. Protein: CASRNGVSQYF. This chain uses TRBV6-5 with TRBJ2-5; TRBD2 might be the D (5 bases). Germline CDR1 and CDR2: MNHEY and SVGAGI. This CDR3 comprises 11 residues. Trimming took off 6 bases at V and 9 bases at J, with 11 bases between the two ends.

The chain carries TRBV11-2 and TRBJ2-6, with D perhaps matching TRBD2 (6 bases). Looked up from germline, CDR1 is SGHAT and CDR2 is FQNNGV. The CDR3 runs 18 residues. V lost 1 base and J 0 bases, leaving 13 bases between the germline ends. Here the CDR3 reads CASSLVLAGSSGANVLTF. Here the CDR3 DNA reads TGTGCCAGCAGCTTAGTGTTGGCGGGGAGCTCTGGGGCCAACGTCCTGACTTTC.

This clone showed up just a few times. The chain has TRBV19 and TRBJ1-5, with TRBD1 matching over 8 bases. The CDR3 is 14 residues long. The germline V gene has CDR1 LNHDA and CDR2 SQIVND (reference sequence). Trimming cost V 5 bases and J 3 bases; bases outside gene matches: 3. The CDR3 DNA sequence: TGTGCCAGTAGTGTACAGGGGGACAATCAGCCCCAGCATTTT. This gives the protein CASSVQGDNQPQHF.